A single T cell receptor (beta chain) is shown here with its context. This clone occurred many times. Its antigen remains undetermined. No quality values exist for individual bases; no much larger clone is one base distant. Using the deep immunoSEQ assay, TCR CDR3 regions were amplified from genomic DNA by multiplex PCR. Extracted genomic DNA from each cell subset was spread evenly across all wells of several immunoSEQ 96-well plates, with each plate serving as a replicate. For unsorted PBMC, around 330 ng genomic DNA, equal to approximately 30,000 T cell genomes, was loaded into each replicate PCR. Unsorted PBMC genomic DNA was sequenced across ten immunoSEQ deep assay plates. The purified libraries were quantified using a Qubit 3.0 fluorometer, sized with a Bioanalyzer 2100, and then quantified again using the KAPA Library Quantification kit. Each immunoSEQ 96-well plate was sequenced on its own single-read 150-cycle Illumina NextSeq 550 flow cell. Processing in the source paper ran as follows. Because the immunoSEQ output held only junctional sequences and lacked quality scores, the filtering could not match the filtering applied to full-length reads. Sequences were annotated with PyIR, a Python wrapper for IgBLAST v1.9, using IMGT germline references to assign V/J genes and CDR3. Reads with weak V/J assignments (E-value above 1e-6), missing CDR3, stop codons, out-of-frame junctions, or ambiguous translated residues were removed. V3J clonotypes were defined as sequences sharing the same inferred V gene, J gene, and CDR3 amino acid sequence. To compute the percentage overlap between repertoires, the number of shared unique clonotypes was divided by the size of the smaller repertoire. Repertoire richness was assessed with RTK rarefaction, the Chao1 estimator, and Recon v2.1 estimates of unobserved clonotypes. TCRdb's version of the immuneACCESS table is confined to in-frame rearrangements and falls short of the full clone set. An unresolved V gene accounts for under half of the shortfall where checked; the remainder is of unknown origin. That table supplies the V and J calls and clone size; D and trimming were determined from the DNA. In this sample the table shows 450,000 to 600,000 clones, around 79% of which occur a single time. The ten largest clones take up approximately 12% of the sample.

Donors were healthy HIV-negative adults with no recently reported acute infections or vaccinations. All donors were Caucasian adults living in Nashville, Tennessee, USA. For unsorted samples, tens of millions of PBMCs were counted, and genomic DNA was extracted using the QIAamp DNA Blood Mini kit. Blood was obtained by leukapheresis, after which PBMCs were separated by Ficoll-Histopaque density gradient centrifugation and cryopreserved in liquid nitrogen vapor phase. The data were taken from a study of shared clonotypes between healthy human individuals (TCRdb year 2020). As for the study more broadly: Two women and a few men aged 18 to 49 years were included in the cohort. To increase sequencing depth and limit assay-specific biases, different laboratories used diverse techniques to prepare libraries and sequence TCR repertoires. The study deeply sequenced blood TCR repertoires of 5 or 6 healthy adults to estimate repertoire size and the extent of clonotype sharing between individuals. Leukapheresis yielded between about 0.9 and 10 billion PBMCs per donor.

V ends up 7 bases short and J 2 bases short, with an unmatched junction base count of 11. The CDR3 covers 15 residues, taking in both the cysteine and the phenylalanine. This entry keeps only the CDR3 DNA: 45 bases, framed from base 1. The germline V gene (reference sequence) sets CDR1 to MNHEY and CDR2 to SMNVEV. Summary of the overall study and its limitations: Sampling was restricted to blood, and TCR repertoires in tissue are likely to differ from TCR repertoires in blood. The small number of donors limited the genetic and exposure-history diversity represented. Pairwise subsampling indicated that sequencing depth was expected to affect the degree of clonotype sharing among donors.

The receptor's source is a woman aged 40 to 55 in good health. Some clones in this sample may be carry-over from other donors' samples. Sequencing used PBMCs. This chain joins TRBV27 to TRBJ2-7, and 7 junction bases match TRBD2. The CDR3: CASIRHGAGAYEQYF. The nucleotide sequence is TGTGCCAGCATCCGGCATGGGGCGGGAGCCTACGAGCAGTACTTC.